This T cell receptor (beta chain) was captured in a study of T-cell reconstitution after alpha-beta-depleted transplantation in children. Study conclusions and caveats: It was reported that alpha-beta T cells came from several hundred expanded graft clones (about two months after transplant).

This clonotype has a handful of counts. Its antigen remains unidentified. Unique molecular identifiers were incorporated into the prepared TCRbeta library. MiXCR, applied by TCRdb to the PCR reads, yields one record per CDR3 protein. The sample has about 980,000 distinct CDR3 sequences, around 30% seen once. Germline-derived CDR1 and CDR2 are DFQATT and SNEGSKA (reference sequence). Losses at the gene ends were 0 bases for V and 8 bases for J; bases not matched to a gene: 7. The CDR3 is made up of 15 amino acids. This chain links TRBV20-1 with TRBJ2-1, with 10 bases matching TRBD1. This clonotype was obtained from a boy younger than two who had a stem cell transplant for SCID, so the T cells may come from the graft donor. The sequences come from PBMCs, mostly from graft donor cells, collected 360 days after TCRalphabeta/CD19-depleted stem cell transplant. For the CDR3, the DNA is TGCAGTGCTAGAGAGGGCGGGGACAGGGGAGATGAGCAGTTCTTC. This encodes CSAREGGDRGDEQFF.